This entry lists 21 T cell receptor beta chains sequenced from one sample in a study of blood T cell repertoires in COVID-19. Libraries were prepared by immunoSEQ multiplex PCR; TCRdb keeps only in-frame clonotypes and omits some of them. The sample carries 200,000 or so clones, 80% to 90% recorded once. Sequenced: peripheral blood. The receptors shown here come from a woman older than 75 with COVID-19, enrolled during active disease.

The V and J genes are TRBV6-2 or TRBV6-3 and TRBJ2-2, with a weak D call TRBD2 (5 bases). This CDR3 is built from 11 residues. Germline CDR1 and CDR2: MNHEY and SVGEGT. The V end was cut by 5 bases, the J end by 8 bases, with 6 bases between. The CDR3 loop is CASSRGGELFF. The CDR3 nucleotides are TGTGCCAGCAGTCGAGGGGGGGAGCTGTTTTTT.

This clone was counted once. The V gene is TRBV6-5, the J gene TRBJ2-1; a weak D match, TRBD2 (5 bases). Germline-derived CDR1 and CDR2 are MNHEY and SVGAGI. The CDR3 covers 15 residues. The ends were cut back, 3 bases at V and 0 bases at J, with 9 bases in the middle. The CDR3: CASSYEGGSYNEQFF. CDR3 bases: TGTGCCAGCAGTTATGAGGGTGGCTCCTACAATGAGCAGTTCTTC.

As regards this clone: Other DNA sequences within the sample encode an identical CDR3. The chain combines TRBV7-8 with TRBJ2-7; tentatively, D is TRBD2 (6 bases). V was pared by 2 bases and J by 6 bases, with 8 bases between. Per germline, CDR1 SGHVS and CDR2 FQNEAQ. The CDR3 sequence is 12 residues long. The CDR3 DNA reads TGTGCCAGCAGCTTAACGGGAGCCGAGCAGTACTTC. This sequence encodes CASSLTGAEQYF.

CDR3 DNA sequence: TGTGCCAGCAGCCCTAGCGGAAGTAATGAGCAGTTCTTC. Its protein is CASSPSGSNEQFF. The gene calls are TRBV7-8 and TRBJ2-1; 7 nucleotides line up with TRBD2. V was clipped by 5 bases and J by 7 bases; unmatched bases: 5. CDR1 is SGHVS, CDR2 FQNEAQ, per germline. This CDR3 has 13 residues. Looking up the rest from reference TRBV7-8 and TRBJ2-1 gives the full variable domain: GAGVSQSPRYKVAKRGQDVALRCDPISGHVSLFWYQQALGQGPEFLTYFQNEAQLDKSGLPSDRFFAERPEGSVSTLKIQRTQQEDSAVYLCASSPSGSNEQFFGPGTRLTVL.

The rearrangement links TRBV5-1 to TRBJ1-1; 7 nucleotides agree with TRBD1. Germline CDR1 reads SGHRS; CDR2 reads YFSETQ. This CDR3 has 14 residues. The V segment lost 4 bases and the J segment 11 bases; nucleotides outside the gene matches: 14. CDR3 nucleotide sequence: TGCGCCAGCAGCGAAGGACAGGTGGGCTTTTCCGCTTTCTTT. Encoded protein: CASSEGQVGFSAFF.

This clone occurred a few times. CDR3 sequence (DNA): TGTGCCAGCAGCTTACTAGGGACTAGCACAGATACGCAGTATTTT. Its protein is CASSLLGTSTDTQYF. The rearrangement joins TRBV7-3 to TRBJ2-3; maybe TRBD2 (6 bases). This CDR3 has 15 amino acids. Germline V lookup: CDR1 SGHTA, CDR2 FQGTGA. Trimming stripped 2 bases from V and 0 bases from J, with 9 bases between.

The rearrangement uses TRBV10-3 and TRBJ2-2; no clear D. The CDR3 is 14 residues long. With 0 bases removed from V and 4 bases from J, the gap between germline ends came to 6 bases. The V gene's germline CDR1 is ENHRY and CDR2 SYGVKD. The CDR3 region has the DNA TGTGCCATCAGTGAGTCGGGCCGCACCGGGGAGCTGTTTTTT. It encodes CAISESGRTGELFF.

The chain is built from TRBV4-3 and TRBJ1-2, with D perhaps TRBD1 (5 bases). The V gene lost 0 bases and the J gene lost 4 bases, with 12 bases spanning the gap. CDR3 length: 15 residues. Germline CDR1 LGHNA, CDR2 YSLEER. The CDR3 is CASSQDWGVTYGYTF. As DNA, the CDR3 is TGCGCCAGCAGCCAAGATTGGGGGGTTACCTATGGCTACACCTTC.

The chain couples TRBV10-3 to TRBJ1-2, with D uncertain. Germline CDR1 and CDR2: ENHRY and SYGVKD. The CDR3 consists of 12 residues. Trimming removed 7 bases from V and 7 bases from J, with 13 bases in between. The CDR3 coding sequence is TGTGCCATCACTACAGCCTTGGGTGGCTACACCTTC. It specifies CAITTALGGYTF.

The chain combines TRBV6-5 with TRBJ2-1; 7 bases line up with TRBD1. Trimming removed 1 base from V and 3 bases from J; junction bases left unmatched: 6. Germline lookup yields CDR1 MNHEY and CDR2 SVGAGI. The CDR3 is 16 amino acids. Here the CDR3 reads CASSYLGQDYYNEQFF. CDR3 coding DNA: TGTGCCAGCAGTTACTTAGGACAGGATTACTACAATGAGCAGTTCTTC.

The CDR3 loop reads CASSSGTGQETQYF. The CDR3 DNA reads TGTGCCAGCAGCTCCGGGACAGGCCAAGAGACCCAGTACTTC. The genes are TRBV2 and TRBJ2-5; 8 positions agree with TRBD1. The CDR3 totals 14 residues. V gave up 6 bases and J gave up 1 base; unmatched junction bases: 4. The germline CDR1 and CDR2 sequences are SNHLY and FYNNEI.

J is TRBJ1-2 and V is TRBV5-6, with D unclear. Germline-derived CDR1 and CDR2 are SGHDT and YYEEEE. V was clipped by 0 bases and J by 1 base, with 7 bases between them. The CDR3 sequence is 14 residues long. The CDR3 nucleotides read TGTGCCAGCAGCTTGGTCACAGTTAACTATGGCTACACCTTC. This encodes CASSLVTVNYGYTF.

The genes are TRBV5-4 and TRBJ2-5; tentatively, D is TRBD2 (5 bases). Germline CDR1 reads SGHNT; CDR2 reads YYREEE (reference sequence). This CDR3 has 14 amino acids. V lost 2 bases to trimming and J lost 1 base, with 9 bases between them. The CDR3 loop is CASSLGLGQETQYF. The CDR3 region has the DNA TGTGCCAGCAGCTTAGGACTGGGCCAAGAGACCCAGTACTTC.

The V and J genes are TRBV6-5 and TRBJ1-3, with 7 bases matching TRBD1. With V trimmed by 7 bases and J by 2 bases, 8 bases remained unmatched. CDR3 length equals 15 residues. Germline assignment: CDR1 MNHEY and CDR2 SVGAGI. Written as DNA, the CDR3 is TGTGCCAGCAAGCTAGGGGGCTACACTGGAAACACCATATATTTT. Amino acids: CASKLGGYTGNTIYF.

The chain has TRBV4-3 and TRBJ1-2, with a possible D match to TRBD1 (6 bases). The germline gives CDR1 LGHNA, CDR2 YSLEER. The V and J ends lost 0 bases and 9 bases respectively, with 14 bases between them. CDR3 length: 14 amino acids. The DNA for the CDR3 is TGCGCCAGCAGCCAAGATGCCTCGGACAGCAGCTACACCTTC. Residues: CASSQDASDSSYTF.

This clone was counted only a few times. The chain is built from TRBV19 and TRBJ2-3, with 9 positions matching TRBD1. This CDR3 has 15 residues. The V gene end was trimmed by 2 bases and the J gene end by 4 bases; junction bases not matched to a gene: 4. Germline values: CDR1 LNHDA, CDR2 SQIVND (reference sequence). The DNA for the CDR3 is TGTGCCAGTAGTATATGGGGGACAGGGCCAGATACGCAGTATTTT. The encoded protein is CASSIWGTGPDTQYF.

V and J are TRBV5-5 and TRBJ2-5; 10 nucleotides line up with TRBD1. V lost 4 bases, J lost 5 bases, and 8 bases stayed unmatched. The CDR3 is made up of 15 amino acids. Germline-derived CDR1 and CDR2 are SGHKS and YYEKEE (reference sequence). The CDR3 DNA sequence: TGTGCCAGCAGCGCACCGGGACAGGGGCTGGAGACCCAGTACTTC. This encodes CASSAPGQGLETQYF.

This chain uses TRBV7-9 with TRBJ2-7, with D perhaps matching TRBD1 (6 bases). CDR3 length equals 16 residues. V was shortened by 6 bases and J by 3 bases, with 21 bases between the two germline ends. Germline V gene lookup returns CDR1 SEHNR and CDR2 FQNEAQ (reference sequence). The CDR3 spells CASSGLGRDNHYEQYF. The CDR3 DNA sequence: TGTGCCAGCAGTGGATTGGGTAGGGACAATCACTACGAGCAGTACTTC.

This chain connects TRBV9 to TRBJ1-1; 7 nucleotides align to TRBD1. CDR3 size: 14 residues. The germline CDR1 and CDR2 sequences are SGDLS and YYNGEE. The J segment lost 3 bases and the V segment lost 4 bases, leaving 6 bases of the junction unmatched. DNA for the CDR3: TGTGCCAGCAGCTACGGACAGGCGCACACTGAAGCTTTCTTT. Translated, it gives CASSYGQAHTEAFF.

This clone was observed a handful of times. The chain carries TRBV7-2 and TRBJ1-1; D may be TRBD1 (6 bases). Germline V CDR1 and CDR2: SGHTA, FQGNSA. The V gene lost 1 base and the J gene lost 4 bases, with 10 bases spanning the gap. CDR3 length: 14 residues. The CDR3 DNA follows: TGTGCCAGCAGCTTAGGTTACAGGGCCACTGAAGCTTTCTTT. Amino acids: CASSLGYRATEAFF.

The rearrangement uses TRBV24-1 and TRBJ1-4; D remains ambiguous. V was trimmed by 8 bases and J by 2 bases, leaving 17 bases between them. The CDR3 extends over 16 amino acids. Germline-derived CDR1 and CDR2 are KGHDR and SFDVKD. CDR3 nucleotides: TGTGCCACCACCAAGAGGAGGGATGGTACTAATGAAAAACTGTTTTTT. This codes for CATTKRRDGTNEKLFF.